Described below is a single TCR beta chain sequence and its context. These data come from a study of T cells in Graves' hyperthyroidism and ophthalmopathy. The V end was cut by 0 bases, the J end by 5 bases, with 7 bases between. This CDR3 region has 13 residues. Germline assignment: CDR1 SGHDT and CDR2 YYEEEE. Researchers took RNA transcripts and amplified the TCR beta CDR3 regions from them. TCR CDR3 regions were first amplified by RT-PCR with HTBI primers. TCRdb reanalysed the multiplex PCR reads using MiXCR and keeps one entry per CDR3 protein. The sample lists about half a million distinct CDR3 sequences; about 16% were seen once. Ophthalmopathy cases scored 3 or more on the Clinical Activity Score and 4 or more on NOSPECS grade, with duration below 3 months.

What was sequenced was blood. The source is a woman aged 25 to 39 with Graves' ophthalmopathy. V is TRBV5-6 and J is TRBJ2-3; perhaps TRBD1 as D (6 bases). CDR3 sequence (DNA): TGTGCCAGCAGCTTGGGGACAGAAGATACGCAGTATTTT. Translation gives CASSLGTEDTQYF.